This TCR beta chain is drawn from a study of graft-versus-host responses after intestinal transplantation. Whole-study context: Recipients across the board were started on anti-thymocyte globulin induction, then kept on tacrolimus and steroids for around 3 years.

Comment on this clone: Its antigen is still unknown.

The protocol was immunoSEQ multiplex PCR, while the TCRdb copy is restricted to in-frame clones and leaves out a portion. Here the sample spans more than 80,000 clones, around 90% being singletons. Germline assignment: CDR1 SGHTA and CDR2 FQGTGA. This CDR3 has 16 residues. Trimming removed 3 bases from V and 0 bases from J, with 9 bases in between. The sample in question was unstimulated CD4+ T cells sorted from spleen or lymph node cells, obtained before transplant. The chain links TRBV7-3 to TRBJ2-6; D may be TRBD1 (5 bases). The clonotype originates from a human donor who was the organ donor for an intestinal transplant. The CDR3 bases are TGTGCCAGCAGCTTCGCAGGGAACTCTGGGGCCAACGTCCTGACTTTC. It encodes CASSFAGNSGANVLTF.